What follows describes a single T cell receptor (beta chain). This clonotype appeared a few times. It lacks a known antigen. Base qualities are missing; no much larger clone stands one base away. The germline V gene (reference sequence) provides CDR1 SEHNR and CDR2 FQNEAQ. V trim: 8 bases; J trim: 3 bases; unmatched bases: 1. The CDR3 covers 12 residues, taking in both the cysteine and the phenylalanine. The DNA shown is the 36-base CDR3, in frame from base 1. Naive CD4+ T cells were purified with the Miltenyi Naive CD4+ T Cell Isolation kit, with Tregs depleted using CD25 microbeads. Tregs, naive and memory CD4+ T cells from tumor, blood and ipsilateral draining lymph nodes of roughly 5 breast cancer patients underwent full-length TCR alpha and beta sequencing. Ficoll density gradient centrifugation was used to isolate mononuclear cells from lymph nodes or from approximately 46 ml of peripheral blood. A purity exceeding 90% was confirmed by FACS for the sorted cell populations.

The sample comes from a study (dated by TCRdb to between 2014 and 2017). The study in broad terms: The study set out to test whether tumor-infiltrating Tregs in breast cancer get recruited from blood Tregs or are instead converted in situ from other CD4+ T cell subsets. General study outcomes and caveats: The greatest overlap of tumor-infiltrating Treg TCR alpha and beta sequences was with tumor naive CD4+ T cells, followed next by blood naive CD4+ T cells. Validation in the larger cohort was restricted to a single TCR beta V-J rearrangement rather than whole repertoires. In terms of TCR gene usage, tumor memory CD4+ T cells clustered together with blood and lymph node memory CD4+ cells, as well as with lymph node naive CD4+ cells.

Full-length TCR variable regions were amplified by 5' RACE PCR with constant-region reverse primers, followed by semi-nested PCR with Nested Universal Primer A. The ReliaPrep RNA Cell Miniprep System was used to extract total RNA, which was then reverse transcribed into 5'RACE-ready cDNA with the SMARTer RACE 5'/3' Kit. Multiplex adaptors were used to barcode full-length TCR alpha and beta libraries, and the barcoded libraries were sequenced on an Illumina MiSeq. The study's processing was this. Sequencing data were pooled across the five patients for each of nine subset-tissue groups and compared by unsupervised clustering of TCR gene usage. The Morisita-Horn index was used to calculate repertoire similarity, with shared sequences weighted according to their contribution to each repertoire. TCRdb itself trimmed the public reads at Q25 with fastp, ran MiXCR and retained productive beta chains. Identical CDR3 proteins give one entry, which carries the most common genes and DNA. The V and J calls, along with clone size, are taken from TCRdb and not from the paper's own processing. The sample profile shows some 57,000 distinct CDR3 sequences; roughly 15% of them were found once. 2% to 2.5% of the sample belongs to the ten largest clones.

This sequence was found in a female donor with breast cancer. Recombination joined TRBV7-9 with TRBJ1-5; 7 junctional bases match TRBD1. Sequenced material: naive CD4+ T cells sorted from blood. In the paper's terms, the cell subset or site label means: naive CD4+ T cells, CD4+CD45RA+CD25-. The CDR3 in this case is CASGTDNQPQHF. DNA sequence: TGTGCCAGCGGGACAGACAATCAGCCCCAGCATTTT. Here the CDR3 is joined to the reference TRBV7-9 and TRBJ1-5 genes, and the full variable domain is: DTGVSQNPRHKITKRGQNVTFRCDPISEHNRLYWYRQTLGQGPEFLTYFQNEAQLEKSRLLSDRFSAERPKGSFSTLEIQRTEQGDSAMYLCASGTDNQPQHFGDGTRLSIL.